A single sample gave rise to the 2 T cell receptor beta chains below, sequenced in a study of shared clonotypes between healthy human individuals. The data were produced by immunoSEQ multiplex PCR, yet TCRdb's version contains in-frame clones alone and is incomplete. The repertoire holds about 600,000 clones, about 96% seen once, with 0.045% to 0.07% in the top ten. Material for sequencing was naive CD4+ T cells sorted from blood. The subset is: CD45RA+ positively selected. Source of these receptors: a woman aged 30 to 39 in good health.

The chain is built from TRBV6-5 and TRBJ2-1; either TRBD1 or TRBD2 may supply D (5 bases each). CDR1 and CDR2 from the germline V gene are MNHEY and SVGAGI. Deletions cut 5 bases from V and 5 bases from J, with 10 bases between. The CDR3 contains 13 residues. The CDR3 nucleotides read TGTGCCAGCAGTCGGGACGGAGACAATGAGCAGTTCTTC. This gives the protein CASSRDGDNEQFF.

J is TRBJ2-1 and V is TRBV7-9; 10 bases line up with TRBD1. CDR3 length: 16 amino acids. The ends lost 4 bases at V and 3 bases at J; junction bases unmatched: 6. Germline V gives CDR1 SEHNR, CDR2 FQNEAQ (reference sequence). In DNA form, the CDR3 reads TGTGCCAGCAGCTATGCCCGGGACAGGGGCTACAATGAGCAGTTCTTC. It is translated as CASSYARDRGYNEQFF.